This T cell receptor beta chain was observed in a study of blood T cells in healthy people across ages. This clonotype was observed many times. Its antigen remains unknown. Overall study findings and caveats: Since the PBMCs were unsorted, naive and antigen-experienced cells could not be conclusively compared. More naive CD4+ cells and higher diversity marked long-lived donors relative to aged donors. Any changes in expanded clonotypes were possibly confounded, as donor CMV status remained unknown.

PCR was performed a second time for about 7 to 12 cycles using a sample-barcoded 5' primer and a J-beta primer mix. Every sample gave at least 2.5 million paired-end reads containing CDR3. Via MiXCR, TCRdb re-called the 5' RACE reads, giving one row per CDR3 protein. Of over 500,000 distinct CDR3 sequences listed, roughly half are singletons. The source of this sequence is a woman of 80 years or more in good health. What was sequenced was blood.

The CDR3 protein is CASSPQILAKNIQYF. The CDR3 DNA reads as TGTGCCAGCAGCCCCCAGATTCTAGCCAAAAACATTCAGTACTTC. V usage is TRBV3-1 and J usage is TRBJ2-4; no clear D gene. Trimming removed 4 bases at V and 0 bases at J, with 10 bases between. The CDR3 runs 15 residues. Looked up from germline, CDR1 is LGHDT and CDR2 is YNNKEL (reference sequence).